This T cell receptor beta chain was recovered during a study of cytomegalovirus exposure and HLA in healthy donors. Background on the study: The same platform as the 500 to 700 first-cohort repertoires was used for the roughly 130 validation repertoires, a later analysis reported. Findings and caveats of the study: In vitro confirmation showed three CMV-associated chains to be CMV antigen specific. Investigators reported 150 to 200 TCR beta chains as tied to cytomegalovirus.

About this clone: Antigen specificity is unknown.

Libraries were prepared by immunoSEQ multiplex PCR; TCRdb keeps only in-frame clonotypes and omits some of them. The data contain over 110,000 clones, about 86% of them singletons. The CDR3 totals 14 residues. The germline gives CDR1 SEHNR, CDR2 FQNEAQ (reference sequence). V lost 5 bases to trimming and J lost 1 base; unmatched junction nucleotides: 4. The TCR was taken from a man between 18 and 35 years old in good health and CMV-seronegative. The sample was PBMCs. The chain combines TRBV7-9 with TRBJ2-7; TRBD1 matches at 8 bases. CDR3 coding DNA: TGTGCCAGCAGCCATCGACAGGGGTCCTACGAGCAGTACTTC. Translating it yields CASSHRQGSYEQYF.